This T cell receptor (beta chain) appears in the sequencing data of a study of shared clonotypes between healthy human individuals. The CDR3 covers 16 residues. The ends were cut back, 0 bases at V and 8 bases at J, with 19 bases in the middle. The germline V gene encodes CDR1 LNHNV and CDR2 YYDKDF (reference sequence). General study points: Only blood underwent sampling, and tissue repertoires likely differ. Memory subsets had estimated richness that was generally smaller than that of naive subsets.

In regard to this clone: The target antigen is unknown.

Template for every sorted-subset replicate PCR totaled about 0.2 ug DNA, 30,000 to 35,000 T cell genomes. The table came from immunoSEQ multiplex PCR; TCRdb's copy has only in-frame clones and leaves some out. The sample has 1.5 million to 1.9 million clones, 95% to 99% seen once. The TCR originated in a man aged 30 to 39 in good health. V gene TRBV15 combines with J gene TRBJ2-5, with D tentatively TRBD2 (5 bases). The sequencing sample was made of naive CD4+ T cells sorted from blood. Subset denoted: CD45RA+ positively selected. The CDR3: CATSRDLIGRASTQYF. CDR3 coding DNA: TGTGCCACCAGCAGAGATTTAATTGGGCGGGCTTCAACCCAGTACTTC. The whole variable domain, remainder taken from reference TRBV15 and TRBJ2-5, is DAMVIQNPRYQVTQFGKPVTLSCSQTLNHNVMYWYQQKSSQAPKLLFHYYDKDFNNEADTPDNFQSRRPNTSFCFLDIRSPGLGDTAMYLCATSRDLIGRASTQYFGPGTRLLVL.